Shown below are 24 T cell receptor beta chains from a single sample sequenced in a study of T cell responses to AZD1222 COVID-19 vaccine (dated by TCRdb to the early 2020s). Libraries were prepared through the immunoSEQ multiplex PCR assay. This immuneACCESS table, as held by TCRdb, lists in-frame sequences with V and J called but not all clones. Of the missing ones, under half trace to an unresolved V gene in checked studies; the others have no known cause. This sample lists 70,000 or so clones; about nine tenths were detected once. Jointly, the top ten make up less than 9% of the sample. The sample's time point label, in plain terms: baseline before first vaccination. The sample was peripheral blood, taken on day 0 of AZD1222 vaccination. Receptors originate from an adult in good health.

CDR3 amino acids: CASSDRDRVIRGYTF. CDR3 sequence (DNA): TGTGCCAGCAGTGACCGGGACAGGGTAATTCGTGGCTACACCTTC. The chain uses TRBV6-1 and TRBJ1-2, with TRBD1 identical over 9 bases. The V and J ends lost 3 bases and 7 bases, in that order; junction bases with no gene match: 9. CDR1 and CDR2 from the germline V gene are MNHNS and SASEGT. This CDR3 is 15 amino acids long.

This clone occurred a few times. The chain links TRBV4-1 to TRBJ2-7; TRBD1 matches at 8 bases. This CDR3 is 18 amino acids long. J lost 1 base, V lost 3 bases, and 14 bases had no gene match. CDR1 is MGHRA and CDR2 is YSYEKL in the germline V gene. The CDR3 coding sequence is TGCGCCAGCAGCCACCTGCTACTGACAGGGGCCAGATCCTACGAGCAGTACTTC. It translates to CASSHLLLTGARSYEQYF.

This chain links TRBV3-1 (or the pseudogene TRBV3-2) with TRBJ1-1; 8 bases agree with TRBD1. Trimming took 4 bases from V and 0 from J; bases not matched to a gene: 10. The CDR3 is 17 amino acids. CDR1 and CDR2 (germline): LGHDT, YNNKEL (reference sequence). CDR3 DNA sequence: TGTGCCAGCAGCCGGCGAAGGACAGGGAGGCTGAACACTGAAGCTTTCTTT. Its protein product is CASSRRRTGRLNTEAFF.

The chain uses TRBV19 and TRBJ2-1; D may be TRBD1 (6 bases). CDR1 LNHDA and CDR2 SQIVND come from the germline V gene (reference sequence). This CDR3 spans 15 amino acids. Trimming pared 1 base from V and 4 bases from J, leaving 11 bases between. The CDR3 spells CASSIGTARYNEQFF. The DNA for the CDR3 is TGTGCCAGTAGTATAGGGACAGCCAGGTACAATGAGCAGTTCTTC.

The V gene is TRBV6-2 or TRBV6-3, the J gene TRBJ1-2, with a tentative D call TRBD1 (5 bases). Per the germline V gene, CDR1 is MNHEY and CDR2 is SVGEGT. This CDR3 has 15 residues. V dropped 4 bases and J dropped 1 base, with 13 bases sitting between them. The DNA for the CDR3 is TGTGCCAGCAGTTCTCACGGGACGGGTAACTATGGCTACACCTTC. It encodes CASSSHGTGNYGYTF.

The chain employs TRBV7-3 and TRBJ1-2, with D unresolved. CDR1 is SGHTA, CDR2 FQGTGA, per germline. V was trimmed by 0 bases and J by 0 bases, leaving 14 bases between them. The CDR3 spans 17 residues. In DNA form, the CDR3 reads TGTGCCAGCAGCTTAACGTTTCAGGACCTCCCTAACTATGGCTACACCTTC. Protein product: CASSLTFQDLPNYGYTF. Combining the CDR3 with reference TRBV7-3 and TRBJ1-2 gives the whole variable domain GAGVSQTPSNKVTEKGKYVELRCDPISGHTALYWYRQSLGQGPEFLIYFQGTGAADDSGLPNDRFFAVRPEGSVSTLKIQRTERGDSAVYLCASSLTFQDLPNYGYTFGSGTRLTVV.

This rearrangement joins TRBV6-5 to TRBJ2-7; tentatively, D is TRBD1 (6 bases). The germline gives CDR1 MNHEY, CDR2 SVGAGI. Deletions cut 7 bases from V and 6 bases from J, with 16 bases between. This CDR3 region has 13 residues. Here the CDR3 DNA reads TGTGCCAGCAAACCCAGGGGTAGTCGCGAGCAGTACTTC. Translated: CASKPRGSREQYF.

The rearrangement uses TRBV19 and TRBJ2-7; tentative D call: TRBD1 (5 bases). The germline gives CDR1 LNHDA, CDR2 SQIVND (reference sequence). The V and J ends lost 5 bases and 1 base respectively, with 9 bases between them. The CDR3 loop spans 13 amino acids. CDR3 in amino acids: CASSFDRSYEQYF. The CDR3 region has the DNA TGTGCCAGTAGTTTCGACAGATCCTACGAGCAGTACTTC.

The chain joins TRBV7-9 to TRBJ2-7; 8 bases map to TRBD2. Germline V gene sequence: CDR1 SEHNR, CDR2 FQNEAQ (reference sequence). V lost 3 bases, J lost 6 bases, and 10 bases stayed unmatched. CDR3 length: 15 residues. The DNA of the CDR3 is TGTGCCAGCAGCTTCTGTCTTAGCGGGACCTGCGAGCAGTACTTC. Amino acid sequence: CASSFCLSGTCEQYF.

The chain is built from TRBV10-1 and TRBJ2-1; D uncertain. The germline V and J ends were trimmed by 2 bases and 9 bases, with 11 bases remaining between them. From germline, CDR1 is WNHNN and CDR2 SYGVQD (reference sequence). The CDR3 loop spans 13 amino acids. CDR3 nucleotides: TGCGCCAGCAGTGAGGGGGAATCTTTTGAGCAGTTCTTC. Protein: CASSEGESFEQFF.

The genes are TRBV4-2 and TRBJ2-7; D call uncertain. The germline V gene has CDR1 LGHNA and CDR2 YNFKEQ. This CDR3 is 15 amino acids long. The V end was cut by 0 bases, the J end by 2 bases, with 11 bases between. The CDR3 DNA follows: TGTGCCAGCAGCCAAGATGGTCAATTACCCTACGAGCAGTACTTC. This gives the protein CASSQDGQLPYEQYF.

V and J are TRBV5-1 and TRBJ2-7; no clear D gene. CDR3 length: 14 residues. CDR1 SGHRS and CDR2 YFSETQ come from the germline V gene. V was cut by 4 bases and J by 1 base, with 12 bases left in between. This chain's CDR3 is CASSPLPASYEQYF. The CDR3 nucleotides are TGCGCCAGCAGCCCGTTACCAGCTTCCTACGAGCAGTACTTC.

This chain links TRBV3-1 (or the pseudogene TRBV3-2) with TRBJ2-1, with 7 nucleotides matching TRBD2. The V and J ends lost 1 base and 4 bases, in that order; junction bases with no gene match: 4. The CDR3 runs to 15 residues. Germline V gene data show CDR1 as LGHDT and CDR2 as YNNKEL (reference sequence). DNA of the CDR3: TGTGCCAGCAGCCAAGGCCGGGAGGCTTACAATGAGCAGTTCTTC. Translated: CASSQGREAYNEQFF.

The chain links TRBV6-1 to TRBJ2-7; TRBD2 is a possible D gene (5 bases). The CDR3 consists of 16 residues. V gave up 3 bases and J gave up 3 bases, with 18 bases separating them. Germline V gene data show CDR1 as MNHNS and CDR2 as SASEGT. CDR3 in DNA: TGTGCCAGCAGTGAGTCGGGGAACTCTATGAACTACGAGCAGTACTTC. Its translation is CASSESGNSMNYEQYF.

The chain uses TRBV11-3 and TRBJ2-1; 9 bases agree with TRBD2. The length of the CDR3 is 15 residues. Germline lookup yields CDR1 SGHNT and CDR2 YENEEA. J lost 7 bases, V lost 2 bases, and 6 bases had no gene match. The CDR3 sequence: CASSLSGLAGNEQFF. CDR3 nucleotide sequence: TGTGCCAGCAGCTTATCGGGACTAGCAGGTAATGAGCAGTTCTTC.

This clone occurred once. The chain joins TRBV24-1 to TRBJ2-1, with D tentatively TRBD1 (5 bases). The germline V and J ends were trimmed by 3 bases and 5 bases, with 19 bases remaining between them. The CDR3 covers 17 residues. The germline CDR1 and CDR2 sequences are KGHDR and SFDVKD. The CDR3 protein is CATSDHLRVDTNNEQFF. The CDR3 DNA follows: TGTGCCACCAGTGATCACCTCAGGGTCGACACTAACAATGAGCAGTTCTTC.

The chain joins TRBV18 to TRBJ1-1; D is unresolved. The CDR3 length is 12 residues. CDR1 is KGHSH and CDR2 is LQKENI in the germline V gene. V lost 4 bases and J lost 6, with 9 bases in between. CDR3 DNA: TGTGCCAGCTCACTCGCCTTTCCTGAAGCTTTCTTT. Residues: CASSLAFPEAFF.

The gene calls are TRBV29-1 and TRBJ1-5, with a weak D call TRBD1 (5 bases). CDR1 and CDR2 from the germline V gene are SQVTM and ANQGSEA. The CDR3 covers 13 residues. Trimming stripped 5 bases from V and 3 bases from J, with 11 bases between. The CDR3 nucleotides are TGCAGCGTTCGTGACAGATACAATCAGCCCCAGCATTTT. It codes for CSVRDRYNQPQHF.

The chain links TRBV19 to TRBJ1-5, with D maybe TRBD1 (5 bases). The CDR3 has 17 residues. Germline V gene sequence: CDR1 LNHDA, CDR2 SQIVND (reference sequence). Trimming took 3 bases from V and 4 from J, leaving 19 bases between them. The CDR3, as DNA: TGTGCCAGTAGTATCCCCTTCTCAAGGGGTTGGAATCAGCCCCAGCATTTT. The encoded protein is CASSIPFSRGWNQPQHF.

This clone appeared once. The chain combines TRBV29-1 with TRBJ2-7; 8 positions match TRBD1. Germline loops: CDR1 SQVTM, CDR2 ANQGSEA. The CDR3 contains 13 residues. The V gene end was trimmed by 3 bases and the J gene end by 6 bases; junction bases not matched to a gene: 7. The CDR3 protein is CSVDSGQGREQYF. DNA for the CDR3: TGCAGCGTTGACTCTGGACAGGGACGCGAGCAGTACTTC.

The chain couples TRBV5-1 to TRBJ2-1; 7 bases match TRBD1. V was clipped by 4 bases and J by 5 bases; unmatched bases: 6. The CDR3 contains 14 residues. The V gene's germline CDR1 is SGHRS and CDR2 YFSETQ. The CDR3 sequence is CASSPGQRNNEQFF. DNA of the CDR3: TGCGCCAGCAGCCCGGGACAGCGGAACAATGAGCAGTTCTTC.

The chain employs TRBV7-8 and TRBJ2-7, with 10 bases lining up with TRBD2. Germline loops: CDR1 SGHVS, CDR2 FQNEAQ. There are 14 residues in the CDR3. With V trimmed by 8 bases and J by 7 bases, 11 bases remained unmatched. This chain's CDR3 is CASGGASGSGEQYF. CDR3 in DNA: TGTGCCAGCGGCGGGGCTAGCGGGAGCGGGGAGCAGTACTTC.

This clone was seen only once. V usage is TRBV5-4 and J usage is TRBJ1-2; 7 bases agree with TRBD1. The CDR3 spans 13 residues. V shed 0 bases, J shed 7 bases, and the junction held 3 bases outside the gene matches. Germline loops: CDR1 SGHNT, CDR2 YYREEE (reference sequence). CDR3 sequence: CASSLGQGIGYTF. CDR3 DNA: TGTGCCAGCAGCTTGGGACAGGGAATTGGCTACACCTTC.

V and J are TRBV14 and TRBJ2-5; 8 bases map to TRBD1. The germline V gene has CDR1 SGHDN and CDR2 FVKESK. Trimming cost V 1 base and J 4 bases; bases outside gene matches: 8. The CDR3 totals 16 residues. CDR3 in DNA: TGTGCCAGCAGCCAAGTAAAACAGGGGGTCGGAGAGACCCAGTACTTC. This sequence encodes CASSQVKQGVGETQYF.